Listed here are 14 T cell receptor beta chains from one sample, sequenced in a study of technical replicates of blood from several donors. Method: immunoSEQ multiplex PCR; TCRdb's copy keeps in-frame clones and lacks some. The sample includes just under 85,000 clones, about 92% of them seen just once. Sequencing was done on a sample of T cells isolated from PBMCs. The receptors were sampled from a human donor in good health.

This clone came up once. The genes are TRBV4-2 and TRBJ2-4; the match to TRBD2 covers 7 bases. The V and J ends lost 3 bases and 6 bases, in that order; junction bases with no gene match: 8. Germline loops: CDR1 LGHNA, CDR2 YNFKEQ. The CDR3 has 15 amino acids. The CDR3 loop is CASSQWEGEGNIQYF. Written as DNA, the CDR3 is TGTGCCAGCAGCCAGTGGGAGGGCGAAGGAAACATTCAGTACTTC.

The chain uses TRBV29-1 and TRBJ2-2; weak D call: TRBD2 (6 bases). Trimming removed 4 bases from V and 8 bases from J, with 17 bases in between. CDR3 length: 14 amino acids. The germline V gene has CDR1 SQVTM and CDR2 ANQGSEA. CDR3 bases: TGCAGCGTTGGGACCCCCGTAGGGACTGGGGAGCTGTTTTTT. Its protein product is CSVGTPVGTGELFF.

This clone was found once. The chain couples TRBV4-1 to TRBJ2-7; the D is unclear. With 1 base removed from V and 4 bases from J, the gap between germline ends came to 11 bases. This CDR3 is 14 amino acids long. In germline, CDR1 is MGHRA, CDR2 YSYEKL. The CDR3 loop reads CASSQVGEYYEQYF. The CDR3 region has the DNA TGCGCCAGCAGCCAAGTTGGAGAATATTACGAGCAGTACTTC.

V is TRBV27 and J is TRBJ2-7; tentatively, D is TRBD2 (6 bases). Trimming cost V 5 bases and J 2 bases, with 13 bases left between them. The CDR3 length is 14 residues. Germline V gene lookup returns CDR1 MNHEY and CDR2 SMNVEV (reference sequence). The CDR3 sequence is CASSVTGGAYEQYF. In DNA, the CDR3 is TGTGCCAGCAGTGTAACGGGCGGGGCCTACGAGCAGTACTTC.

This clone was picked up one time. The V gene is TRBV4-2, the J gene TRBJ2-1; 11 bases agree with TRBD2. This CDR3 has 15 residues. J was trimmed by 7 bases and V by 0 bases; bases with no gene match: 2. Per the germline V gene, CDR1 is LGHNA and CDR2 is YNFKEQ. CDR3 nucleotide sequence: TGTGCCAGCAGCCAAGATAGACTAGCGGGGAATGAGCAGTTCTTC. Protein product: CASSQDRLAGNEQFF.

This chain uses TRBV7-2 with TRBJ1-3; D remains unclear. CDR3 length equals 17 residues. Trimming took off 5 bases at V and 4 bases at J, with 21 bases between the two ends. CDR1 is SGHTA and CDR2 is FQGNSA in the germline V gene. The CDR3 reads CASSPLGPLYGGNTIYF. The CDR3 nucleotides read TGTGCCAGCAGCCCCCTAGGTCCCCTGTACGGCGGAAACACCATATATTTT.

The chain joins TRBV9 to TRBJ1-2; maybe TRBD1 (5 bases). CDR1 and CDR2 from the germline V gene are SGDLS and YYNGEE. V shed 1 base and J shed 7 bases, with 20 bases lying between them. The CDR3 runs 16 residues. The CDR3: CASSVSQRGLGGGYTF. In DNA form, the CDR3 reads TGTGCCAGCAGCGTATCTCAACGGGGGTTGGGGGGTGGCTACACCTTC.

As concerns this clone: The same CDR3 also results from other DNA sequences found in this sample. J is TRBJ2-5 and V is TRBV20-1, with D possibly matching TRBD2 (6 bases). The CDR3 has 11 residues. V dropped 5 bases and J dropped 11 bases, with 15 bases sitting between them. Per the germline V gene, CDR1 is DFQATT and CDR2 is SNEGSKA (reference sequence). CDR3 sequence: CSASRSGTQYF. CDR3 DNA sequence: TGCAGTGCTTCTAGGTCGGGGACTCAGTACTTC.

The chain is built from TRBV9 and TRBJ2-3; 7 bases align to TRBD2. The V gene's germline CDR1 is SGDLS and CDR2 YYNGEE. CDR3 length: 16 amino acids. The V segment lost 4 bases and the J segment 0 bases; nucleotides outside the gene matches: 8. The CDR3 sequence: CASSPRGGSSTDTQYF. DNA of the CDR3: TGTGCCAGCAGCCCCCGCGGGGGTTCTAGCACAGATACGCAGTATTTT.

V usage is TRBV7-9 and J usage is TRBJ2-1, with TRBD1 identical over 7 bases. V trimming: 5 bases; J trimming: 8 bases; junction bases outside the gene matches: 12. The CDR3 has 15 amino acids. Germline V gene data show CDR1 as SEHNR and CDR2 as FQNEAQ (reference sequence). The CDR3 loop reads CASSQQGGAIDEQFF. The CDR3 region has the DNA TGTGCCAGCAGCCAACAAGGGGGCGCGATCGATGAGCAGTTCTTC.

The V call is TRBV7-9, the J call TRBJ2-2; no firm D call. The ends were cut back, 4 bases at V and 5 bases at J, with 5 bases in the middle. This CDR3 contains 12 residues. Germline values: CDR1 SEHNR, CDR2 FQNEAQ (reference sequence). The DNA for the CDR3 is TGTGCCAGCAGCTCACTAACCGGGGAGCTGTTTTTT. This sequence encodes CASSSLTGELFF.

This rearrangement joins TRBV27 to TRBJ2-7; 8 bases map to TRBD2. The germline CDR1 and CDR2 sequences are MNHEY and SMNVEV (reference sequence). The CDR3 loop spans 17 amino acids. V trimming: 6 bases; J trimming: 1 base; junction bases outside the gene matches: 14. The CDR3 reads CASSFAPPRGGSYEQYF. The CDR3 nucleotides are TGTGCCAGCAGCTTCGCTCCCCCCCGGGGGGGATCCTACGAGCAGTACTTC.

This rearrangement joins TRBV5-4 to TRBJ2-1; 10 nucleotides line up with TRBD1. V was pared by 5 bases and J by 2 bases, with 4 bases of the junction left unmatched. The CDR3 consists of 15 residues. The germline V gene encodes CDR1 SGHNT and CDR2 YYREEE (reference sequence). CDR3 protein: CASRQDRGAYNEQFF. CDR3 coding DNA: TGTGCCAGCAGACAGGACAGGGGGGCCTACAATGAGCAGTTCTTC.

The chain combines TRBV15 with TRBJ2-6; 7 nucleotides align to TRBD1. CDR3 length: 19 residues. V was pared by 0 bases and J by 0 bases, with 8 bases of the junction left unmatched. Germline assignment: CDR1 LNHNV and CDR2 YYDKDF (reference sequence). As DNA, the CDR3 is TGTGCCACCAGCAGAGATGTGGAGACAGGGTACTCTGGGGCCAACGTCCTGACTTTC. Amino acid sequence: CATSRDVETGYSGANVLTF.